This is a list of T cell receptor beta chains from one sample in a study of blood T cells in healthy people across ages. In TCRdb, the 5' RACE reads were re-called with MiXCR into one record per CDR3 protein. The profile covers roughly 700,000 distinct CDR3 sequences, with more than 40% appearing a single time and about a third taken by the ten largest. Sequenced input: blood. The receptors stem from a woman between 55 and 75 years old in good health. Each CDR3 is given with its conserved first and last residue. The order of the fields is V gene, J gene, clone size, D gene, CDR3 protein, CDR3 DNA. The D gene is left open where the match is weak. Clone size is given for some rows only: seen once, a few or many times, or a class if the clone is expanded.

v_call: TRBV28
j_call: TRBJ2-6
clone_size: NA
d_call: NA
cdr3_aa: CASMRGANVLTF
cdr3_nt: TGTGCCAGCATGCGTGGGGCCAACGTCCTGACTTTC

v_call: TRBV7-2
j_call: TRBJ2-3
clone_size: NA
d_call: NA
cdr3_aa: CASSRVPDTQYF
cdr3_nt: TGTGCCAGCAGCCGGGTACCAGATACGCAGTATTTT

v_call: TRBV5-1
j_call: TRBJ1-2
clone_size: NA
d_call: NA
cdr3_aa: CASSLSQAYGYTF
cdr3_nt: TGCGCCAGCAGCTTGTCACAGGCCTATGGCTACACCTTC

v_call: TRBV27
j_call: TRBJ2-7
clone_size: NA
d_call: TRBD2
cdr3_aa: CASSLGTSAEGYEQYF
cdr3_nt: TGTGCCAGCAGTTTAGGGACTAGCGCCGAAGGGTACGAGCAGTACTTC

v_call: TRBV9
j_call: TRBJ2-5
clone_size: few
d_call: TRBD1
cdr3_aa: CASSKGQGSETQYF
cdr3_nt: TGTGCCAGCAGCAAGGGACAGGGATCGGAGACCCAGTACTTC

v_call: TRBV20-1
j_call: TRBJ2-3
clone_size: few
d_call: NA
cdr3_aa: CSASKRTGTDTQYF
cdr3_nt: TGCAGTGCTAGCAAGAGGACAGGCACAGATACGCAGTATTTT

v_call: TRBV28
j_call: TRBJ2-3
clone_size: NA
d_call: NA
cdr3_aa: CASSPPWGPSTDTQYF
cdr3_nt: TGTGCCAGCAGTCCCCCATGGGGGCCTAGCACAGATACGCAGTATTTT

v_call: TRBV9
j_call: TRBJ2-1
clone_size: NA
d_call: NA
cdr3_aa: CASSVEVLGSNEQFF
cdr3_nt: TGTGCCAGCAGCGTAGAGGTATTGGGGAGCAATGAGCAGTTCTTC

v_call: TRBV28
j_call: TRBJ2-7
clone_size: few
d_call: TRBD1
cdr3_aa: CASSWDPGTVNEQYF
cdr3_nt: TGTGCCAGCAGTTGGGATCCCGGGACAGTAAACGAGCAGTACTTC

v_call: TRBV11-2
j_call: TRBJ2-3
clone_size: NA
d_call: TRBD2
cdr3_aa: CASSRDSGSTNTQYF
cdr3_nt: TGTGCCAGCAGCCGAGATAGCGGGAGTACCAATACGCAGTATTTT

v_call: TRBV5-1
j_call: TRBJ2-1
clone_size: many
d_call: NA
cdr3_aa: CASSPGSVSSYNEQFF
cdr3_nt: TGCGCCAGCAGCCCCGGGAGCGTGAGCTCCTACAATGAGCAGTTCTTC

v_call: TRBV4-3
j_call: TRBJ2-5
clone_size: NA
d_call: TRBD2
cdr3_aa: CASSQAGGRGETQYF
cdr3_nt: TGCGCCAGCAGCCAAGCTGGCGGGAGGGGGGAGACCCAGTACTTC

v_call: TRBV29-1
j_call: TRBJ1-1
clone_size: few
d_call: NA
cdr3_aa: CSVGRGVNTEAFF
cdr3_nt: TGCAGCGTGGGAAGGGGGGTGAACACTGAAGCTTTCTTT

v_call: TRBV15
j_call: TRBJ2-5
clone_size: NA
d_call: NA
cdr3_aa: CVTSTTGSLGETQYF
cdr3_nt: TGTGTCACCAGCACAACTGGCAGCCTGGGGGAGACCCAGTACTTC

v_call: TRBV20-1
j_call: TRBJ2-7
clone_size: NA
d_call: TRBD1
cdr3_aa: CSARGQGSSYEQYF
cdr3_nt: TGCAGTGCGAGGGGACAGGGAAGCTCCTACGAGCAGTACTTC

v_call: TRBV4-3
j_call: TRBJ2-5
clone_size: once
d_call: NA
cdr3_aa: CASSQTPGPRETQYF
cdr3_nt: TGCGCCAGCAGCCAAACGCCGGGGCCAAGGGAGACCCAGTACTTC

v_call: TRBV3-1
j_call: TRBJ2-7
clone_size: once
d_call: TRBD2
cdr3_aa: CASSQVSSGGYNEQYF
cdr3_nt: TGTGCCAGCAGCCAAGTTTCTAGCGGGGGATACAATGAGCAGTACTTC

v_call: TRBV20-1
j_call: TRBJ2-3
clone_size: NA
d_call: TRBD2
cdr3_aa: CSASPLAGLNTDTQYF
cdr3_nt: TGCAGTGCTAGTCCGCTAGCGGGACTTAACACAGATACGCAGTATTTT

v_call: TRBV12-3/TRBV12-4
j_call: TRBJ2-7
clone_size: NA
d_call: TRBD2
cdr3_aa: CASSPKAGGSYEQYF
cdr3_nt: TGTGCCAGCAGTCCCAAAGCGGGAGGTTCCTACGAGCAGTACTTC

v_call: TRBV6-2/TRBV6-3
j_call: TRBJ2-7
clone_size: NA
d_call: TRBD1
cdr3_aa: CASSNRDRRYEQYF
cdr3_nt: TGTGCCAGCAGTAACCGGGACAGGCGCTACGAGCAGTACTTC

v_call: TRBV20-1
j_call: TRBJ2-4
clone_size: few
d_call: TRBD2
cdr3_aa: CSARSGTRKNIQYF
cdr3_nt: TGCAGTGCTAGATCCGGGACTAGGAAAAACATTCAGTACTTC

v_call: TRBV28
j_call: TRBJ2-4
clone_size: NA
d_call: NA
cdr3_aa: CASRSPTSTKNIQYF
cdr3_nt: TGTGCCAGCCGTTCCCCCACTAGCACCAAAAACATTCAGTACTTC

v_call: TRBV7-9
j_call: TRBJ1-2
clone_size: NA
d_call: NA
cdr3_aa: CASSLDPGVGYTF
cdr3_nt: TGTGCCAGCAGCTTAGATCCAGGGGTGGGCTACACCTTC

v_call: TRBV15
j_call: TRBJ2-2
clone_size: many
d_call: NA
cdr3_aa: CATSRDQNAGTGELFF
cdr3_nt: TGTGCCACCAGCAGAGATCAAAACGCGGGAACCGGGGAGCTGTTTTTT

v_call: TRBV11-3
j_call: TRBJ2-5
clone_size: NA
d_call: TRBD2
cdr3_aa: CASSLGGSGSRKTQYF
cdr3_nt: TGTGCCAGCAGCTTAGGGGGCAGCGGGAGTAGGAAGACCCAGTACTTC

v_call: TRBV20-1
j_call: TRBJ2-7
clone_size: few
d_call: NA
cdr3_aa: CSARWVAGTYEQYF
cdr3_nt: TGCAGTGCTAGATGGGTGGCGGGAACCTACGAGCAGTACTTC

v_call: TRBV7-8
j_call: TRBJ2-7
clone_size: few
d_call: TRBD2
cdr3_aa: CASIPLAGGYEQYF
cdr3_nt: TGTGCCAGCATCCCCCTAGCGGGAGGTTACGAGCAGTACTTC

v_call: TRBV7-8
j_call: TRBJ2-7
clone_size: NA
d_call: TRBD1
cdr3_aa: CASSPRQGADAYEQYF
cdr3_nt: TGTGCCAGCAGCCCCCGACAGGGGGCTGATGCCTACGAGCAGTACTTC

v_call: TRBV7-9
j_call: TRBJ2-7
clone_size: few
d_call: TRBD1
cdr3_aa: CASSSWTGGSSYEQYF
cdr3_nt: TGTGCCAGCAGCTCCTGGACAGGGGGCAGTTCCTACGAGCAGTACTTC

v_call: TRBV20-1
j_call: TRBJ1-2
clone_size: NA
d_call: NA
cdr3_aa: CSADQVGRGGYTF
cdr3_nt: TGCAGTGCGGACCAGGTGGGACGGGGTGGCTACACCTTC

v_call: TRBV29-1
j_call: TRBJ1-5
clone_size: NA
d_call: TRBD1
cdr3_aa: CSPTGKEREYSNQPQHF
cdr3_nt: TGCAGTCCGACAGGGAAGGAGAGGGAGTATAGCAATCAGCCCCAGCATTTT

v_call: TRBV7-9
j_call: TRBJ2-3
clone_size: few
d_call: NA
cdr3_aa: CASSARDGDTQYF
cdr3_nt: TGTGCCAGCAGCGCCCGGGATGGAGATACGCAGTATTTT

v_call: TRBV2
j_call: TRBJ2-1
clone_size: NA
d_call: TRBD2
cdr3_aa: CASYSGGVYEQFF
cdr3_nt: TGTGCCAGCTACAGCGGGGGTGTGTATGAGCAGTTCTTC

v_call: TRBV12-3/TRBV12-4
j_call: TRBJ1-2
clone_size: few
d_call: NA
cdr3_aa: CASTQWIMKGGYTF
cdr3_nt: TGTGCCAGCACCCAATGGATCATGAAGGGTGGCTACACCTTC

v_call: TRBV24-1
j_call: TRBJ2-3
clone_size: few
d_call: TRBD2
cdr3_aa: CATSELSGSSTDTQYF
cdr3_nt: TGTGCCACCAGTGAACTTAGCGGGAGTAGCACAGATACGCAGTATTTT

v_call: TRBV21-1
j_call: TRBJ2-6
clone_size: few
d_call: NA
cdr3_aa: CASSKEPGPLGANVLTF
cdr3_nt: TGTGCCAGCAGCAAAGAACCGGGACCCCTCGGGGCCAACGTCCTGACTTTC

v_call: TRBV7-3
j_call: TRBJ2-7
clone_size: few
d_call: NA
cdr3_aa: CASSLSRDYEQYF
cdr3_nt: TGTGCCAGCAGCTTAAGCCGGGACTACGAGCAGTACTTC

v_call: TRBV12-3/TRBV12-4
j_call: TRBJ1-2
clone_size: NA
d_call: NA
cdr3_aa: CASRPGGGVYCYTF
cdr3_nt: TGTGCCAGCAGACCTGGGGGGGGCGTCTATTGCTACACCTTC

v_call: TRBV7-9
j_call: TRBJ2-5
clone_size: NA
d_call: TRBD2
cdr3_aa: CASSLWGGEETQYF
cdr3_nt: TGTGCCAGCAGCTTATGGGGAGGGGAAGAGACCCAGTACTTC

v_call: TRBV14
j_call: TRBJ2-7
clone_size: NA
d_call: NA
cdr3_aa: CASSQVMAEQYF
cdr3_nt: TGTGCCAGCAGCCAAGTTATGGCCGAGCAGTACTTC

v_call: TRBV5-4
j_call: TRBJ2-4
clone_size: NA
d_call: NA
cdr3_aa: CASTLGGGSAKNIQYF
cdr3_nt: TGTGCCAGCACCCTAGGGGGGGGCTCCGCCAAAAACATTCAGTACTTC

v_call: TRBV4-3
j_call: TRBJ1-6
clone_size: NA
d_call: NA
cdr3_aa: CASSQDRQGYSPLHF
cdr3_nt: TGCGCCAGCAGCCAAGATCGGCAGGGTTATTCACCCCTCCACTTT

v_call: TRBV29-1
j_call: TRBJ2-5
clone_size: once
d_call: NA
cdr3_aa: CSEWRTGAGETQYF
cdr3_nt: TGCAGCGAATGGAGAACAGGGGCGGGGGAGACCCAGTACTTC

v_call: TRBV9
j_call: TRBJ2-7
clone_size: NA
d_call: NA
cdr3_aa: CASSVEGRVKDEQYF
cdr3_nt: TGTGCCAGCAGCGTAGAGGGCAGGGTGAAGGACGAGCAGTACTTC

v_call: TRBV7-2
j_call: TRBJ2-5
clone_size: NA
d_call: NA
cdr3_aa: CASSAEGGGKGETQYF
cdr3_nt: TGTGCCAGCAGTGCCGAAGGCGGTGGGAAGGGAGAGACCCAGTACTTC

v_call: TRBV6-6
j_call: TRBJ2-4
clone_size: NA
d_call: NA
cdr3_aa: CASSSTEVNIQYF
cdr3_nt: TGTGCCAGCAGTTCGACAGAGGTGAACATTCAGTACTTC

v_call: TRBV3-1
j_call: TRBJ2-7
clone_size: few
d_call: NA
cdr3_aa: CASSHPGDGRSYEQYF
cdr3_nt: TGTGCCAGCAGCCACCCGGGGGACGGAAGATCCTACGAGCAGTACTTC

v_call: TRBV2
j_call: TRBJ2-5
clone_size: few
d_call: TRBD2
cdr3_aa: CASKSVSGGHQETQYF
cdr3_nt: TGTGCCAGCAAATCTGTATCGGGGGGACACCAAGAGACCCAGTACTTC

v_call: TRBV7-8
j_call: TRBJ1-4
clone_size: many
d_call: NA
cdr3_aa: CASSSQSRVSSEKLFF
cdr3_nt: TGTGCCAGCAGCTCCCAGAGTCGGGTTTCTAGTGAAAAACTGTTTTTT

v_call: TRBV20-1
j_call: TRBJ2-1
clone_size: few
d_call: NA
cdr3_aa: CSGGEGSYNEQFF
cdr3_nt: TGCAGTGGGGGAGAGGGCTCCTACAATGAGCAGTTCTTC

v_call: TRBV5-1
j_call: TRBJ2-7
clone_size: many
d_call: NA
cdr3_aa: CASSLGPGSYEQYF
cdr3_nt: TGTGCCAGCAGTTTAGGTCCGGGCTCCTACGAGCAGTACTTC

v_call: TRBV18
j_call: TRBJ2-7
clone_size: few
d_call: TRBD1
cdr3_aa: CASSRLGTGGYDEQYF
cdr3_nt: TGTGCCAGCTCACGCCTAGGGACAGGGGGATATGACGAGCAGTACTTC

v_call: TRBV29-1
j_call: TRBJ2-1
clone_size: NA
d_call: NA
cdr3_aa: CSVVAENNEQFF
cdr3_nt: TGCAGCGTTGTGGCCGAAAACAATGAGCAGTTCTTC

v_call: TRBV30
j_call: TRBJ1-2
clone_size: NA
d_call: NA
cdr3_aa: CAWSTGSYGYTF
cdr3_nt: TGTGCCTGGAGTACAGGGAGCTATGGCTACACCTTC